The source of this T cell receptor (beta chain) is a study of OX40 agonist ivuxolimab in advanced cancers. The repertoire was sequenced with immunoSEQ multiplex PCR; TCRdb's copy has only in-frame clones and lacks some. The table lists 24,000 or so clones, more than 75% of them singletons. CDR3 length: 15 residues. After removal of 4 bases from V and 6 bases from J, the junction contained 3 bases not matched to a gene. From germline, CDR1 is MDHEN and CDR2 SYDVKM. The genes are TRBV28 and TRBJ1-4; 12 bases match TRBD1. The TCR was taken from an adult with an advanced solid tumor such as melanoma, head and neck, liver or kidney cancer. Specimen: CD4+ or CD8+ T cells sorted from blood, collected in a trial of the OX40 agonist ivuxolimab. In nucleotides, the CDR3 is TGTGCCAGCAGTTGGGGACAGGGGGCGTATGAAAAACTGTTTTTT. Translation: CASSWGQGAYEKLFF.